The clone carrying this T cell receptor (beta chain) has just a few counts. Its antigen is undetermined. The sample belongs to a study of T-cell memory formation after mild COVID-19. Study-wide context: The study found TCR clusters largely donor specific. Whole-study findings and limits: A subset of responding clones appeared in pre-infection memory, suggesting cross-reactive memory joined. A balance of CD4 and CD8 characterized clones contracting day 15 to 85, whereas later expanders leaned CD4+.

UMIs and sample barcodes were carried by the TCR alpha and TCR beta cDNA libraries that 5'RACE produced using constant-segment primers. From the 5' RACE reads, TCRdb called clonotypes with MiXCR, one entry per CDR3 protein. The data contain about 210,000 distinct CDR3 sequences, roughly a tenth of them singletons. Germline-derived CDR1 and CDR2 are MNHEY and SVGEGT. The CDR3 consists of 16 residues. Trimming left V 0 bases short and J 2 bases short, with 10 bases between. This rearrangement joins TRBV6-2 or TRBV6-3 to TRBJ2-2, with D hard to call. The TCR comes from a man aged 18-30 years who had mild COVID-19 (a few samples of this study predate the infection). Cell type and time point are not known. The specimen was PBMCs or a T cell subset sorted from them (not recorded which). The CDR3 reads CASSYSTRSNTGELFF. The CDR3 DNA reads as TGTGCCAGCAGTTACTCTACCAGGTCCAACACCGGGGAGCTGTTTTTT.